This TCR beta chain was identified in a study of identical twins. Healthy Caucasian donors formed the entire cohort. Broader study findings: Analyses based on zero insertions could be partly confounded by invariant MAIT and iNKT cells. Twins showed weaker excess sharing in their beta out-of-frame sequences.

Per germline, CDR1 LGHNA and CDR2 YSLEER. The CDR3 consists of 17 residues. V was shortened by 0 bases and J by 3 bases, with 17 bases between the two germline ends. This clonotype was observed many times. Its target is unknown. Unique molecular identifiers were present on cDNA, and template switching added a universal primer site. In TCRdb, the 5' RACE reads were re-called with MiXCR into one record per CDR3 protein. Here the sample spans 350,000 to 450,000 distinct CDR3 sequences, around 20% being singletons. V and J are TRBV4-3 and TRBJ1-1; D unclear. Sequenced: naive T cells sorted from blood. The origin of this receptor is a man in his forties or fifties in good health. The CDR3 protein is CASSQDVDSPWDTEAFF. The CDR3 coding sequence is TGCGCCAGCAGCCAAGATGTTGACTCCCCCTGGGACACTGAAGCTTTCTTT.